This T cell receptor (beta chain) was documented in a study of siplizumab effects on memory and regulatory T cells (dated 2019 in TCRdb). Background for the entire study: The study looked at the effect of siplizumab, an anti-CD2 antibody, on alloreactive T-cell subsets in allogeneic mixed lymphocyte reactions made from human PBMCs.

From its cysteine to its phenylalanine, the CDR3 spans 15 amino acids. The sequence is cut down to CDR3 DNA, 45 bases in frame from base 1. CDR1 and CDR2 are drawn from the germline V gene: SGHRS, YFSETQ. Trimming removed 4 bases from V and 2 bases from J; the gene matches leave 6 bases unexplained. General findings and caveats noted by the study authors: The cumulative frequency of alloreactive sequences that could be traced back to unstimulated CD4+ memory T cells was significantly reduced by siplizumab. Greater diversity appeared to be present in unstimulated naive T cells than in memory T cells, and a substantial contribution to the alloresponse seemed to be made by naive cells. The suppressive function of proliferating Tregs from siplizumab cultures was not functionally confirmed. In reactions with siplizumab, an average of approximately 69% of mappable alloreactive CD4+ clones were Treg-derived, compared with roughly 27% in control reactions. For roughly 75-96% of proliferating CD4+ or CD8+ clones, no naive or memory phenotype could be assigned. Sequences below about 10^-5 frequency were poorly captured, so only a minor fraction of alloreactive clones could be mapped to unstimulated subsets.

Library preparation employed the immunoSEQ multiplex PCR assay. Roughly 10^5 TCR templates per sample were assayed on the deep sequencing platform. Genomic DNA extracted from sorted T cells was used for TCRbeta CDR3 sequencing. Processing in the source paper ran as follows. The R programming language was used for clonal analysis of the TCRbeta CDR3 data. Comparing unstimulated samples against CFSE-low samples taken after the reaction was how alloreactive CD4+ and CD8+ clones were defined. Regulatory or non-regulatory origin of alloreactive CD4+ clones was assigned by matching sequences to the sorted unstimulated Treg and non-Treg repertoires. In TCRdb, the immuneACCESS table is reduced to in-frame sequences with V and J assigned. These tables do not hold every clone; where another copy was compared, an unresolved V gene accounts for under half, and the others remain unexplained. That table is the source of V, J and clone size, and D and trimming were worked out from the DNA. The sample has 100,000 or so clones on record, 94% of them singletons. The ten largest clones represent 1% to 1.5% of the sample.

Points on this clone: Its target antigen remains unknown. Base qualities are not at hand, and no much larger clone is one base apart.

Sorted unstimulated T cells and proliferating T cells recovered from mixed lymphocyte reactions underwent TCRbeta CDR3 sequencing. Fresh whole blood from around 10 HLA-typed healthy donors was used as the source from which PBMCs were isolated. To map where alloreactive clones came from, unstimulated CD4+ non-regulatory T cells were FACS-sorted. This TCR derives from a human donor in good health. Sequencing was carried out using non-Treg CD4+ T cells sorted from blood. The sample's cell subset or site, from its label and the paper: FACS-sorted unstimulated CD4+ non-regulatory T cells. The sequence joins TRBV5-1 to TRBJ2-7, and TRBD2 aligns with 10 junction nucleotides. The DNA is as follows: TGCGCCAGCAGCAGCCGACTAGCGGGTGCCTACGAGCAGTACTTC. It translates as CASSSRLAGAYEQYF.